Sequencing of this TCR beta chain was carried out in a study of identical twins' blood T cells. Six healthy women, forming three identical twin pairs, donated samples. Original handling: Each library had about 2 to 4 million CDR3 reads and about 90,000 to nearly 550,000 clonotypes. TCRdb reprocessed the 5' RACE reads via MiXCR and lists one record per CDR3 protein. The V and J calls come from TCRdb's annotation, not from the publication. The repertoire holds 300,000 to 400,000 distinct CDR3 sequences, with 25% to 35% as singletons. Germline-derived CDR1 and CDR2 are SGHTA and FQGNSA. This CDR3 comprises 16 residues. With 5 bases clipped from V and 2 bases from J, the junction kept 8 bases outside the gene matches. This clonotype appeared a few times. Its antigen is not known. General study points: Twin similarity might stem from environmental factors, not only genetics. Twins shared more top CDR3 clonotypes than unrelated donors did.

This TCR came from a woman aged 18 to 55 in good health. This chain joins TRBV7-2 and TRBJ2-2, with 7 positions matching TRBD2. Sequenced input: PBMCs. Here the CDR3 DNA reads TGTGCCAGCAGCGTAGTGGGCGGGAGAAACACCGGGGAGCTGTTTTTT. Translating it yields CASSVVGGRNTGELFF.